A selection of T cell receptor beta chains follows, all from one sample in a study of blood T cell repertoires in COVID-19. Sequencing used immunoSEQ multiplex PCR; TCRdb keeps in-frame clones, though not all of them. The top ten hold 1.2% of the sample, which has roughly 260,000 clones, about 90% seen once. Material for sequencing was PBMCs or T cells enriched from blood (not recorded which). These receptors were taken from a human donor in a cohort exposed to, infected with or recovered from COVID-19 (not recorded which). The donor label of this sample is uncertain. The conserved cysteine and the conserved F or W are not part of the CDR3 here. Clone sizes are given selectively: once, few, many, or a class where the clone is expanded.

v_call,clone_size,j_call,cdr3_aa
TRBV2,-,TRBJ1-1,ASSERGPTEAF
TRBV3-1/TRBV3-2,-,TRBJ1-1,ASSRLTGGNTEAF
TRBV27,-,TRBJ2-2,ASRALTGTGSSGELF
TRBV4-1,-,TRBJ1-2,ASSTSGGKTGGKRYT
TRBV18,-,TRBJ2-5,ASSPQGQGGEETQY
TRBV7-9,few,TRBJ2-5,ASSLTFSGGLRETQY
TRBV5-6,few,TRBJ1-2,ASSQGTGGGLYGYT
TRBV5-1,-,TRBJ1-1,ASSLGGNTEAF
TRBV3-1/TRBV3-2,-,TRBJ1-5,ASSQDRGQPQH
TRBV2,-,TRBJ2-7,ASSPDRLKQY
TRBV7-2,-,TRBJ2-5,ASSQDRGRGETQY
TRBV3-1/TRBV3-2,-,TRBJ2-3,ASKGQATDTQY
TRBV4-1,-,TRBJ2-7,ASSQDSSYEQY
TRBV2,few,TRBJ1-1,ASSEGQGRNTEAF
TRBV29-1,-,TRBJ1-5,SVGQTNQPQH
TRBV19,-,TRBJ1-2,ASSTSGHGYT
TRBV27,-,TRBJ1-3,ASSPRGIPGNTIY
TRBV6-5,-,TRBJ2-3,ASSYVGAGTDTQY
TRBV12-5,-,TRBJ1-1,ASGLRRLGGTEAF
TRBV19,-,TRBJ1-4,ASSSRTGLNEKLF
TRBV10-3,-,TRBJ1-2,AISPGQGRSGYT
TRBV29-1,-,TRBJ2-3,SVPYPDTQY
TRBV7-6,-,TRBJ1-1,ASSFSVRGRKNTEAF
TRBV19,-,TRBJ2-6,ASSAIQGSGANVLT
TRBV29-1,-,TRBJ1-3,SVEALRGQRNTIY
TRBV30,-,TRBJ2-3,AWSDGLAGGTDTQY
TRBV4-3,-,TRBJ1-1,ASSQDGVEGNEAF
TRBV30,-,TRBJ1-1,AWSTIGGNTEAF
TRBV18,-,TRBJ2-1,ASSFTGVPNNEQF
TRBV27,-,TRBJ1-1,ASSDRALNTEAF
TRBV27,-,TRBJ1-1,ASSLSVNTEAF
TRBV5-4,-,TRBJ2-1,ASRRAGGPDNEQF
TRBV7-9,-,TRBJ1-1,ASSLVGTVNTEAF
TRBV5-4,-,TRBJ2-7,ASSFPGDSYEQY
TRBV7-9,-,TRBJ2-5,ASSLGSSLETQY
TRBV7-8,-,TRBJ1-1,ASSLRGRTGLMNTEAF
TRBV4-2,-,TRBJ2-1,ASSQDGTGPVFNEQF
TRBV9,-,TRBJ1-1,ASSPLGAGGTEAF
TRBV10-3,-,TRBJ1-2,AISIDGRYGYT
TRBV7-2,-,TRBJ2-7,ASSLTGQGSYEQY
TRBV6-5,-,TRBJ1-5,ASSYSSVSNQPQH
TRBV2,-,TRBJ1-3,ASSEDFPNRGQSGNTIY
TRBV30,-,TRBJ1-6,AWSVVTGGSPLH
TRBV28,-,TRBJ1-3,ASSPPWGSASPGNTIY
TRBV19,-,TRBJ2-1,ASSNRFAYNEQF
TRBV21-1,-,TRBJ2-6,ASSPKGPTGFHSGANVLT
TRBV11-2,-,TRBJ2-5,ASSLPGGAVGETQY
TRBV24-1,-,TRBJ2-3,ATSDLWGGLDTQY
TRBV6-1,-,TRBJ2-3,ASSEYWPGVSTDTQY
TRBV11-2,-,TRBJ2-2,ASLPRSSRVDTGELF
TRBV7-6,-,TRBJ2-5,ASSPTGGRETQY
TRBV5-4,-,TRBJ2-5,ASSLGQLQETQY
TRBV5-1,once,TRBJ1-1,ASSGDRGYSNTEAF
TRBV7-8,once,TRBJ2-1,ASSLDGDSYNEQF